The clone carrying this T cell receptor (beta chain) was seen ten or more times. The germline V gene encodes CDR1 SGHRS and CDR2 YFSETQ. The CDR3 extends over 15 amino acids. With V trimmed by 3 bases and J by 7 bases, 11 bases remained unmatched. Using its own MiXCR run on the RT-PCR reads, TCRdb lists one record per CDR3 protein. The sample lists about 700,000 distinct CDR3 sequences, approximately 15% occurring once. This chain joins TRBV5-1 and TRBJ2-7, with 9 bases matching TRBD2. The sample taken for sequencing was memory CD4+ T cells from blood. This clonotype originated in a female donor in good health, serving as a healthy control. The CDR3, as DNA: TGCGCCAGCAGCTCGGGGGGGACTAGCTCCCGGGAGCAGTACTTC. This codes for CASSSGGTSSREQYF.